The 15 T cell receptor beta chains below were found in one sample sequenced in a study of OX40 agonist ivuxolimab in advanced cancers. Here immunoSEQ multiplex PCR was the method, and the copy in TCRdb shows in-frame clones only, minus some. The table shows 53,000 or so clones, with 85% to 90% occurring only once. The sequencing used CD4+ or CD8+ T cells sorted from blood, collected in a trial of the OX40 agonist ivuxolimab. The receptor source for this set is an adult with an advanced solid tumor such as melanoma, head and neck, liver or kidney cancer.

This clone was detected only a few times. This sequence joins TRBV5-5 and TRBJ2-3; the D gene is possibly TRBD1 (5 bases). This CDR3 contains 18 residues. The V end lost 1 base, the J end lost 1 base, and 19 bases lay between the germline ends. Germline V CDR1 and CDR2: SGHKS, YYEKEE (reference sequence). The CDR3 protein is CASSLYRLTSWGTDTQYF. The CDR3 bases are TGTGCCAGCAGCTTGTACAGGCTCACGAGCTGGGGCACAGATACGCAGTATTTT.

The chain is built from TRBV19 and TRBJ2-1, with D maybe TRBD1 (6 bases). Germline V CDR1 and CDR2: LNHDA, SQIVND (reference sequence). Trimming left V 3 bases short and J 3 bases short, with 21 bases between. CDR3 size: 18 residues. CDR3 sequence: CASSMRTGFQRGYNEQFF. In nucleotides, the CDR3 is TGTGCCAGTAGTATGAGAACAGGGTTTCAGAGGGGCTACAATGAGCAGTTCTTC.

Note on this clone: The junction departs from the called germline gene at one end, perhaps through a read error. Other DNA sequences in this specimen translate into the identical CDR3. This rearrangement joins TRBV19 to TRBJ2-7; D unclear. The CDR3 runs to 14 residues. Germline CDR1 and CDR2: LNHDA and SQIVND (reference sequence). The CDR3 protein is CASSTLSATYEQYF. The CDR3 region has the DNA TGTGCTAGTAGTACCCTCTCAGCTACCTACGAGCAGTACTTC.

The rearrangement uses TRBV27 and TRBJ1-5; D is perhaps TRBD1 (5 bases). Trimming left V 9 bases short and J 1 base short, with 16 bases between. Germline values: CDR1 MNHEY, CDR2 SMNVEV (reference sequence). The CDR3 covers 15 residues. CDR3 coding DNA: TGTGCCAGGCTACCCGGGACTTCAAGCAATCAGCCCCAGCATTTT. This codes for CARLPGTSSNQPQHF.

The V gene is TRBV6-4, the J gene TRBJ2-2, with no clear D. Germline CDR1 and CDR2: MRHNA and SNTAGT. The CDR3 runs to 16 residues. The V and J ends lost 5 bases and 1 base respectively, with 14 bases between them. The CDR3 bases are TGTGCCAGCAGTCCTCAGACACCGAAGAACACCGGGGAGCTGTTTTTT. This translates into CASSPQTPKNTGELFF.

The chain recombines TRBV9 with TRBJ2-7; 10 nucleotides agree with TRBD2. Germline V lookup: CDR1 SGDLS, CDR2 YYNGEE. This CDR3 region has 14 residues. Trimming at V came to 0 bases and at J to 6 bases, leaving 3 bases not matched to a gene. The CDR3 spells CASSVALAGVEQYF. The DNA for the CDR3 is TGTGCCAGCAGCGTAGCCCTAGCGGGGGTCGAGCAGTACTTC.

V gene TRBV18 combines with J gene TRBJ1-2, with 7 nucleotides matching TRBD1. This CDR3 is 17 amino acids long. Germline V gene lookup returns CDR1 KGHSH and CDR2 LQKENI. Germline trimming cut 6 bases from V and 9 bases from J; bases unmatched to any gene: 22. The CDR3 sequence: CASSPNRGRPDLGSYTF. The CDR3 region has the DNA TGTGCCAGCTCGCCTAACAGGGGACGACCTGACCTCGGGAGCTACACCTTC.

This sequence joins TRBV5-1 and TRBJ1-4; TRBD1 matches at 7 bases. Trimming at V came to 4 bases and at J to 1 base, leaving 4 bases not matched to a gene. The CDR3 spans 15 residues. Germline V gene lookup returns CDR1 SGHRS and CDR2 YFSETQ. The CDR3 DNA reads TGCGCCAGCAGCCCGACAGGGTTAACTAATGAAAAACTGTTTTTT. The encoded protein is CASSPTGLTNEKLFF. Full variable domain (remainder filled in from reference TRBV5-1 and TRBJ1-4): KAGVTQTPRYLIKTRGQQVTLSCSPISGHRSVSWYQQTPGQGLQFLFEYFSETQRNKGNFPGRFSGRQFSNSRSEMNVSTLELGDSALYLCASSPTGLTNEKLFFGSGTQLSVL.

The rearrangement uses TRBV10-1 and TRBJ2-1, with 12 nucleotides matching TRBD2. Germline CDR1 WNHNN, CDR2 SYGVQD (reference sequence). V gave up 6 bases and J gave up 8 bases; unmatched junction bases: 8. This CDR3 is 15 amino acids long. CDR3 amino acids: CASSSLAGGLHEQFF. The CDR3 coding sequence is TGCGCCAGCAGCTCTCTAGCGGGGGGGCTCCATGAGCAGTTCTTC.

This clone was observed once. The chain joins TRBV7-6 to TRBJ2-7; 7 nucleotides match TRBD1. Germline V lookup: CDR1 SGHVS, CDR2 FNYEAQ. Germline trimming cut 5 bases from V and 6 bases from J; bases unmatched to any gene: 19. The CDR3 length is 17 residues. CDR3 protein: CASSGPLATGVLAEQYF. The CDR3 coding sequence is TGTGCCAGCAGCGGCCCCCTAGCCACAGGGGTTTTGGCCGAGCAGTACTTC.

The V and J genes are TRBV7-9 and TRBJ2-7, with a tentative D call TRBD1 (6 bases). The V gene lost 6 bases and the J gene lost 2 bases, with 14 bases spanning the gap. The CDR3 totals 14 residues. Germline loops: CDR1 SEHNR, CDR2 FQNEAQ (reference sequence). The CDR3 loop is CASSTTGFTYEQYF. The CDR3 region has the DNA TGTGCCAGCAGTACGACAGGATTTACCTACGAGCAGTACTTC.

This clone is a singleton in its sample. CDR3 sequence (DNA): TGCGCCAGCAGCCATAACACTGAAGCTTTCTTT. Translating gives CASSHNTEAFF. The chain links TRBV4-1 to TRBJ1-1; no clear D. This CDR3 comprises 11 residues. Between the trimmed V and J ends, which lost 3 bases and 2 bases, there was a span of 1 base. CDR1 and CDR2 (germline): MGHRA, YSYEKL.

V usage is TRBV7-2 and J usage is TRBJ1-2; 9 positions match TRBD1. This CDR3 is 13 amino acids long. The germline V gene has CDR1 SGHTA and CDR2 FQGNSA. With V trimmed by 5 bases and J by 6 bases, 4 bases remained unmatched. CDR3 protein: CASSLDRGDGYTF. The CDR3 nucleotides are TGTGCCAGCAGCCTCGACAGGGGGGATGGCTACACCTTC.

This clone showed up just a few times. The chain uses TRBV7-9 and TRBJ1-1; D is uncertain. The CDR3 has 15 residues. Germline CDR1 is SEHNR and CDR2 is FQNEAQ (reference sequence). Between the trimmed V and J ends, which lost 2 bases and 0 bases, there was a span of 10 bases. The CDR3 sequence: CASSLKALVNTEAFF. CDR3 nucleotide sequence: TGTGCCAGCAGCTTAAAGGCGTTGGTGAACACTGAAGCTTTCTTT.

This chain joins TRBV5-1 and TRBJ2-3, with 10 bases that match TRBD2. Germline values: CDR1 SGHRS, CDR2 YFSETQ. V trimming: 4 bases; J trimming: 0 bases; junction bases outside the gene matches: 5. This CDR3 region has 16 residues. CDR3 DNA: TGCGCCAGCAGCGTGGGACTAGCGACTAGCACAGATACGCAGTATTTT. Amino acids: CASSVGLATSTDTQYF.